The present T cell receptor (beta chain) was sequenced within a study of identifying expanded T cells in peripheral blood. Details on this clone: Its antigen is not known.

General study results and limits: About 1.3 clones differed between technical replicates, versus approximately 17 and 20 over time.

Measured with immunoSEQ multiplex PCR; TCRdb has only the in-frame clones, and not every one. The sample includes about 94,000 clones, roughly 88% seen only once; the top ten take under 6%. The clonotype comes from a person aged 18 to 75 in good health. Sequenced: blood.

As DNA, the CDR3 is TGTGCCAGCAGCCCGAGGACGTTGAACACTGAAGCTTTCTTT. Residues: CASSPRTLNTEAFF. The chain uses TRBV9 and TRBJ1-1; D ambiguous. Trimming removed 4 bases at V and 0 bases at J, with 10 bases between. The length of the CDR3 is 14 residues. In germline, CDR1 is SGDLS, CDR2 YYNGEE.